Presented here are 28 T cell receptor beta chains from one specimen sequenced in a study of cytomegalovirus exposure and HLA in healthy donors. A multiplex PCR was run with 60 Vbeta primers and 13 Jbeta primers. Using immunoSEQ multiplex PCR, the repertoire was profiled, and TCRdb retains in-frame clones only, with some absent. The data contain roughly 68,000 clones, 65% to 70% of them singletons. The sequencing sample was made of PBMCs. These receptors were obtained from a man in his forties in good health and CMV-seropositive.

This sequence joins TRBV5-1 and TRBJ1-1; TRBD1 matches 10 bases. CDR1 is SGHRS and CDR2 is YFSETQ in the germline V gene. V shed 8 bases and J 3 bases; nucleotides not matched to a gene: 7. The CDR3 loop spans 14 amino acids. The CDR3 reads CASRDRGGHTEAFF. CDR3 sequence (DNA): TGCGCCAGTCGGGACAGGGGAGGTCACACTGAAGCTTTCTTT.

The rearrangement links TRBV4-1 to TRBJ1-2; TRBD1 aligns across 7 bases. Per germline, CDR1 MGHRA and CDR2 YSYEKL. Trimming at V came to 2 bases and at J to 0 bases, leaving 15 bases not matched to a gene. The CDR3 sequence is 19 residues long. The DNA of the CDR3 is TGCGCCAGCAGCCAAAGCACCCACTTTCGACAGGGCCCTAACTATGGCTACACCTTC. It translates to CASSQSTHFRQGPNYGYTF.

This clone was counted a few times. This chain connects TRBV7-9 to TRBJ2-2; D not resolved. Germline V gene sequence: CDR1 SEHNR, CDR2 FQNEAQ (reference sequence). This CDR3 has 11 residues. Trimming removed 1 base from V and 9 bases from J, with 3 bases in between. CDR3 sequence reads: CASSLERELFF. CDR3 in DNA: TGTGCCAGCAGCTTAGAGCGGGAGCTGTTTTTT.

The gene calls are TRBV30 and TRBJ1-1; no clear D. CDR1 GTSNPN and CDR2 SVGIG come from the germline V gene (reference sequence). V lost 2 bases to trimming and J lost 2 bases, with 15 bases between them. The CDR3 is 15 amino acids. Here the CDR3 reads CAWSLAGSLNTEAFF. The CDR3 DNA is TGTGCCTGGAGTTTAGCCGGGAGCCTTAACACTGAAGCTTTCTTT.

This clone was seen a few times. V is TRBV5-1 and J is TRBJ2-7, with TRBD1 identical over 9 bases. J gave up 3 bases and V 4 bases, and 11 bases lay outside the gene matches. Germline loops: CDR1 SGHRS, CDR2 YFSETQ. CDR3 size: 16 residues. The CDR3: CASSGNPGTGIYEQYF. CDR3 nucleotides: TGCGCCAGCAGCGGAAACCCCGGGACAGGGATCTACGAGCAGTACTTC. The full variable domain, in which reference TRBV5-1 and TRBJ2-7 provide the parts outside the CDR3, is KAGVTQTPRYLIKTRGQQVTLSCSPISGHRSVSWYQQTPGQGLQFLFEYFSETQRNKGNFPGRFSGRQFSNSRSEMNVSTLELGDSALYLCASSGNPGTGIYEQYFGPGTRLTVT.

The J gene is TRBJ2-1, the V gene TRBV6-5, with 7 bases matching TRBD1. V lost 2 bases, J lost 5 bases, and 0 bases stayed unmatched. This CDR3 is 13 amino acids long. Germline CDR1 MNHEY, CDR2 SVGAGI. CDR3 nucleotides: TGTGCCAGCAGTTACGGGACAGACAATGAGCAGTTCTTC. Translated, it gives CASSYGTDNEQFF.

The chain links TRBV10-3 to TRBJ1-5; tentatively, D is TRBD1 (5 bases). V gave up 6 bases and J gave up 0 bases, with 12 bases separating them. This CDR3 has 15 amino acids. In germline, CDR1 is ENHRY, CDR2 SYGVKD. In DNA form, the CDR3 reads TGTGCCATCAGGAAGGGGCTGGGTAGCAATCAGCCCCAGCATTTT. It yields the protein CAIRKGLGSNQPQHF.

The sample holds a few counts of this clone. The chain uses TRBV5-1 and TRBJ2-2, with 7 bases matching TRBD2. CDR3 length: 14 residues. Germline V lookup: CDR1 SGHRS, CDR2 YFSETQ. Trimming at V came to 4 bases and at J to 4 bases, leaving 4 bases not matched to a gene. CDR3 sequence: CASSQGLSTGELFF. The CDR3 DNA reads TGCGCCAGCAGCCAGGGACTATCCACCGGGGAGCTGTTTTTT.

The gene calls are TRBV7-2 and TRBJ2-1; 7 positions agree with TRBD1. The CDR3 consists of 13 residues. In germline, CDR1 is SGHTA, CDR2 FQGNSA. V lost 3 bases and J lost 6; bases outside the gene matches: 2. CDR3 region: CASSFDRANEQFF. CDR3 DNA sequence: TGTGCCAGCAGCTTCGACAGGGCCAATGAGCAGTTCTTC.

The gene calls are TRBV7-2 and TRBJ2-7; D possibly corresponds to TRBD1 (5 bases). The CDR3 runs to 14 residues. The germline CDR1 and CDR2 sequences are SGHTA and FQGNSA. V was clipped by 5 bases and J by 0 bases, with 11 bases between them. CDR3 DNA sequence: TGTGCCAGCAGCCCAGGACACGTCTCCTACGAGCAGTACTTC. Its protein product is CASSPGHVSYEQYF.

The J gene is TRBJ1-1, the V gene TRBV2, with 8 bases that match TRBD1. The germline gives CDR1 SNHLY, CDR2 FYNNEI. After removal of 7 bases from V and 0 bases from J, the junction contained 4 bases not matched to a gene. CDR3 length: 14 residues. The CDR3 DNA reads TGTGCCAGCATCCCGGACAGGGTGAACACTGAAGCTTTCTTT. It yields the protein CASIPDRVNTEAFF.

This chain joins TRBV6-1 and TRBJ1-5; TRBD1 might be the D (5 bases). CDR3 length equals 15 residues. Looked up from germline, CDR1 is MNHNS and CDR2 is SASEGT. V lost 6 bases, J lost 5 bases, and 17 bases lay in between. Here the CDR3 DNA reads TGTGCCAGCAGGAAGGCGGGGGTGTTAGATCAGCCCCAGCATTTT. Translated: CASRKAGVLDQPQHF.

V gene TRBV2 combines with J gene TRBJ2-7, with D perhaps matching TRBD1 (6 bases). Deletions cut 3 bases from V and 6 bases from J, with 15 bases between. This CDR3 is built from 14 residues. Germline V gene sequence: CDR1 SNHLY, CDR2 FYNNEI. The DNA for the CDR3 is TGTGCCAGCAGTGACAACAGGGCTAAGGTCGAGCAGTACTTC. Amino acid sequence: CASSDNRAKVEQYF.

V gene TRBV6-4 combines with J gene TRBJ2-1, with TRBD1 as a possible D gene (5 bases). With 0 bases removed from V and 5 bases from J, the gap between germline ends came to 5 bases. The CDR3 has 13 residues. The germline CDR1 and CDR2 sequences are MRHNA and SNTAGT. The CDR3 nucleotides read TGTGCCAGCAGTGACTCGGGGCACAATGAGCAGTTCTTC. Translated, it gives CASSDSGHNEQFF.

This clone was detected a few times. The chain uses TRBV5-4 and TRBJ2-1, with 9 bases identical to TRBD2. The CDR3 has 16 residues. Germline CDR1 and CDR2: SGHNT and YYREEE (reference sequence). With V trimmed by 0 bases and J by 9 bases, 10 bases remained unmatched. The CDR3: CASSLEASGDPGEQFF. The CDR3 DNA reads TGTGCCAGCAGCTTGGAAGCTAGCGGGGACCCCGGTGAGCAGTTCTTC.

In its sample, this clone was seen a few times. V is TRBV5-4 and J is TRBJ1-1, with no clear D. Trimming removed 2 bases at V and 0 bases at J, with 8 bases between. CDR3 length equals 14 residues. CDR1 and CDR2 from the germline V gene are SGHNT and YYREEE (reference sequence). CDR3 in amino acids: CASSFGAMNTEAFF. The CDR3, as DNA: TGTGCCAGCAGCTTCGGAGCTATGAACACTGAAGCTTTCTTT.

The gene calls are TRBV7-9 and TRBJ2-3, with TRBD2 matching over 11 bases. Germline V gives CDR1 SEHNR, CDR2 FQNEAQ (reference sequence). This CDR3 has 19 residues. The junction had 14 bases not matched to a gene; V was cut back by 4 bases and J by 2 bases. CDR3 sequence reads: CASSSEVAGGRKLTDTQYF. CDR3 coding DNA: TGTGCCAGCAGCTCGGAAGTAGCGGGGGGGCGAAAGCTCACAGATACGCAGTATTTT.

In this sample, this clone turned up a few times. In DNA, the CDR3 is TGTGCCAGCAGAGACCGGGTGGGGGGCACTGAAGCTTTCTTT. Amino acid sequence: CASRDRVGGTEAFF. V usage is TRBV2 and J usage is TRBJ1-1; maybe TRBD1 (5 bases). Trimming left V 6 bases short and J 4 bases short, with 15 bases between. Germline values: CDR1 SNHLY, CDR2 FYNNEI. The length of the CDR3 is 14 residues.

The chain recombines TRBV30 with TRBJ2-5; 11 nucleotides align to TRBD1. The closer fit of TRBJ2-7 to the DNA end suggests the J call may be wrong. The CDR3 is 14 residues long. In germline, CDR1 is GTSNPN, CDR2 SVGIG (reference sequence). As DNA, the CDR3 is TGTGCCTGGAGTGTAGGGACAGGGGGCTACGAGCAGTACTTC. Residues: CAWSVGTGGYEQYF.

The chain is built from TRBV5-5 and TRBJ1-4; D is ambiguous. V was clipped by 4 bases and J by 0 bases, with 16 bases between them. This CDR3 spans 17 amino acids. Germline V CDR1 and CDR2: SGHKS, YYEKEE (reference sequence). CDR3 residues: CASSPGLIFATNEKLFF. CDR3 coding DNA: TGTGCCAGCAGCCCAGGACTGATTTTCGCAACTAATGAAAAACTGTTTTTT.

The chain recombines TRBV4-2 with TRBJ2-2; 7 nucleotides match TRBD1. The DNA end is a closer match to TRBJ1-3, so the J assignment may be wrong. From germline, CDR1 is LGHNA and CDR2 YNFKEQ. The CDR3 runs 15 residues. The CDR3 bases are TGTGCCAGCAGCCGGACAGGCAACTCTGGAAACACCATATATTTT. This encodes CASSRTGNSGNTIYF.

The chain uses TRBV5-6 and TRBJ2-2, with 14 bases that match TRBD2. The V and J ends lost 6 bases and 5 bases, in that order; junction bases with no gene match: 12. The CDR3 runs 18 residues. Per germline, CDR1 SGHDT and CDR2 YYEEEE. As DNA, the CDR3 is TGTGCCAGCACTCCGATGACTAGCGGGGGGGCGGGTACCGGGGAGCTGTTTTTT. Translated: CASTPMTSGGAGTGELFF. Filled out from reference TRBV5-6 and TRBJ2-2, the complete variable domain reads DAGVTQSPTHLIKTRGQQVTLRCSPKSGHDTVSWYQQALGQGPQFIFQYYEEEERQRGNFPDRFSGHQFPNYSSELNVNALLLGDSALYLCASTPMTSGGAGTGELFFGEGSRLTVL.

This chain uses TRBV6-5 with TRBJ2-2; D not certain. The germline V and J ends were trimmed by 4 bases and 5 bases, with 5 bases remaining between them. In germline, CDR1 is MNHEY, CDR2 SVGAGI. This CDR3 comprises 12 residues. The chain's CDR3 is CASSSGTGELFF. CDR3 bases: TGTGCCAGCAGTTCAGGAACCGGGGAGCTGTTTTTT.

Worth noting for this clone: This CDR3 is also generated by other DNA sequences in the sample. V usage is TRBV5-4 and J usage is TRBJ1-1, with 7 bases identical to TRBD1. The length of the CDR3 is 14 residues. The junction had 6 bases not matched to a gene; V was cut back by 3 bases and J by 4 bases. From germline, CDR1 is SGHNT and CDR2 YYREEE (reference sequence). This CDR3 reads CASSSGQVGTEAFF. As DNA, the CDR3 is TGTGCCAGCAGCTCCGGACAGGTTGGCACTGAAGCTTTCTTT.

This chain links TRBV9 with TRBJ2-5; tentative D call: TRBD2 (6 bases). Looked up from germline, CDR1 is SGDLS and CDR2 is YYNGEE. This CDR3 contains 14 residues. The V end was cut by 3 bases, the J end by 4 bases, with 13 bases between. For the CDR3, the DNA is TGTGCCAGCAGCGCTACAAGGCGGGGAGAGACCCAGTACTTC. It is translated as CASSATRRGETQYF. Based on the CDR3 plus reference TRBV9 and TRBJ2-5, the full variable domain is DSGVTQTPKHLITATGQRVTLRCSPRSGDLSVYWYQQSLDQGLQFLIQYYNGEERAKGNILERFSAQQFPDLHSELNLSSLELGDSALYFCASSATRRGETQYFGPGTRLLVL.

The chain joins TRBV5-1 to TRBJ1-4; tentatively, D is TRBD1 (5 bases). The V end was cut by 0 bases, the J end by 8 bases, with 14 bases between. The CDR3 totals 15 residues. Germline V CDR1 and CDR2: SGHRS, YFSETQ. CDR3 DNA: TGCGCCAGCAGCTTGGAACAGGTCGGGGGAGAAAAACTGTTTTTT. Protein product: CASSLEQVGGEKLFF.

The chain carries TRBV5-1 and TRBJ1-6; a weak D match, TRBD1 (6 bases). CDR3 size: 14 residues. Germline V gene sequence: CDR1 SGHRS, CDR2 YFSETQ. V lost 2 bases and J 8 bases, leaving 11 bases between the germline ends. As DNA, the CDR3 is TGCGCCAGCAGCTTAAACAGGGCCGATTCACCCCTCCACTTT. Residues: CASSLNRADSPLHF.

This rearrangement joins TRBV5-1 to TRBJ2-7, with TRBD1 identical over 9 bases. Germline-derived CDR1 and CDR2 are SGHRS and YFSETQ. This CDR3 spans 13 amino acids. V was clipped by 4 bases and J by 5 bases; unmatched bases: 4. CDR3 loop: CASSVGQGNEQYF. DNA for the CDR3: TGCGCCAGCAGCGTCGGACAGGGGAACGAGCAGTACTTC.